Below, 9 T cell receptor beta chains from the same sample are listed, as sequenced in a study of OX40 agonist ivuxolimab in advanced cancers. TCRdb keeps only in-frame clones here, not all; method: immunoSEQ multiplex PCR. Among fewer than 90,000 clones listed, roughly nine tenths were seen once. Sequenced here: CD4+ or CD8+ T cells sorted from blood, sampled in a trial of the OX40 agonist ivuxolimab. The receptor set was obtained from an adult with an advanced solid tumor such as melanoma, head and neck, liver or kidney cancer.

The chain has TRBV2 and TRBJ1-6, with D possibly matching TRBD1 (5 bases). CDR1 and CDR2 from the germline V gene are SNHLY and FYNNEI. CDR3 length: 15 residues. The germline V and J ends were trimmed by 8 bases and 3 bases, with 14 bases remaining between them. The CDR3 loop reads CASDLGDRYNSPLHF. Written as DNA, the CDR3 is TGTGCCAGCGATTTAGGGGACCGCTATAATTCACCCCTCCACTTT. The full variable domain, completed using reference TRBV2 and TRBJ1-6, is EPEVTQTPSHQVTQMGQEVILRCVPISNHLYFYWYRQILGQKVEFLVSFYNNEISEKSEIFDDQFSVERPDGSNFTLKIRSTKLEDSAMYFCASDLGDRYNSPLHFGNGTRLTVT.

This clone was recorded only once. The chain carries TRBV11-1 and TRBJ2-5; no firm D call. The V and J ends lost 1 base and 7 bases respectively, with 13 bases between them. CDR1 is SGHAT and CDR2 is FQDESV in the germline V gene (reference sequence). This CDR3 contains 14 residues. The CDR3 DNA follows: TGTGCCAGCAGCTTAGAGGCCTCCACCCGGACCCAGTACTTC. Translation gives CASSLEASTRTQYF.

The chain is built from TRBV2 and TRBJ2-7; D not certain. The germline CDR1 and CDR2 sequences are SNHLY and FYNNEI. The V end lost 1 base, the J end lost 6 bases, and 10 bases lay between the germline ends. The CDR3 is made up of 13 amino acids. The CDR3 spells CASSEGTYFEQYF. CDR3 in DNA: TGTGCCAGCAGTGAAGGAACGTACTTCGAGCAGTACTTC.

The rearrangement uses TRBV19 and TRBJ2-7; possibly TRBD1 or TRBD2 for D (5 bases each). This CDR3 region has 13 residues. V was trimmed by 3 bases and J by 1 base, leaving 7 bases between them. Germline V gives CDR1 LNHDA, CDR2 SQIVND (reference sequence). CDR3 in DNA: TGTGCCAGTAGTATTGGGGGTTCCTACGAGCAGTACTTC. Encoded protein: CASSIGGSYEQYF.

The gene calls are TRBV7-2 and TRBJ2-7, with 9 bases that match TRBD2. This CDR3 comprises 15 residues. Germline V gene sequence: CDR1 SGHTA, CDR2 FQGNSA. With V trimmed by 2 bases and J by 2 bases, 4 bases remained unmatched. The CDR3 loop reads CASSLTAGGAYEQYF. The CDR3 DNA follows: TGTGCCAGCAGCTTAACGGCGGGAGGGGCCTACGAGCAGTACTTC.

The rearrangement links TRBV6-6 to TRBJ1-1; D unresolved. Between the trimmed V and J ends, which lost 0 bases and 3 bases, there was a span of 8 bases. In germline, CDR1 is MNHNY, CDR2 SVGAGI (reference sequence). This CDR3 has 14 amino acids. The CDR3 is CASSYSEEYTEAFF. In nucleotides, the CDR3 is TGTGCCAGCAGTTACTCGGAGGAATACACTGAAGCTTTCTTT.

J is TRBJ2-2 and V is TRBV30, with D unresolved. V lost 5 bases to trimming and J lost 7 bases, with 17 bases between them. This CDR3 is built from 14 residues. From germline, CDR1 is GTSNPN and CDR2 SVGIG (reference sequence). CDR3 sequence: CAWGSTIAIGELFF. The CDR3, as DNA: TGTGCCTGGGGTAGTACAATAGCCATCGGGGAGCTGTTTTTT.

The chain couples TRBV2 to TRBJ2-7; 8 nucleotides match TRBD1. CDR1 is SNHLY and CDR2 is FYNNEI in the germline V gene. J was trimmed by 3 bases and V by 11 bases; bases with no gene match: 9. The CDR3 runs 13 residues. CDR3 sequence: CACGQGGVYEQYF. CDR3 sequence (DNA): TGTGCCTGTGGACAGGGAGGCGTCTACGAGCAGTACTTC.

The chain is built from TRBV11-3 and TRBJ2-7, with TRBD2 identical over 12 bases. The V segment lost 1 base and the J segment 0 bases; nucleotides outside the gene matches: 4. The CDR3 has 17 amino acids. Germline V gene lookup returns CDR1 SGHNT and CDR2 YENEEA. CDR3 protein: CASSLGTSGRPSYEQYF. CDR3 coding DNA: TGTGCCAGCAGCTTAGGAACTAGCGGGAGGCCCTCCTACGAGCAGTACTTC. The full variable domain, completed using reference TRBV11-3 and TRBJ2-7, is EAGVVQSPRYKIIEKKQPVAFWCNPISGHNTLYWYLQNLGQGPELLIRYENEEAVDDSQLPKDRFSAERLKGVDSTLKIQPAELGDSAVYLCASSLGTSGRPSYEQYFGPGTRLTVT.